This T cell receptor beta chain was documented in a study of shared clonotypes between healthy human individuals. This CDR3 comprises 14 residues. In germline, CDR1 is LNHDA, CDR2 SQIVND (reference sequence). V lost 4 bases to trimming and J lost 5 bases, with 12 bases between them. Cells designated naive CD8 were CD45RO-negative and were positively selected for CCR7, with terminally differentiated effector memory CD45RA+ cells excluded. Clones were read by immunoSEQ multiplex PCR, and TCRdb kept only the in-frame ones, dropping some. The repertoire holds about 2 million clones, with roughly 94% as singletons.

Material: naive CD8+ T cells sorted from blood. The chain combines TRBV19 with TRBJ1-5; no definite D call. The receptor comes from a man aged 18 to 29 in good health. The CDR3 DNA follows: TGTGCCAGTAGTACGGGGTCTTCTTATCAGCCCCAGCATTTT. It specifies CASSTGSSYQPQHF.